Listed here is a single TCR beta chain. This clonotype was observed at least ten times. Its antigen specificity is not known. No much larger clonotype is one base removed from it; base qualities were not supplied. Reading from cysteine to phenylalanine, the CDR3 counts 15 amino acids. Only the CDR3 DNA is retained, 45 bases long and in frame from the first base. At the junction V is shortened by 2 bases and J by 4 bases, with 11 bases in between. This sample is drawn from a study of human T cells and chemical hapten exposure (dated by TCRdb to the early 2020s). As for the study more broadly: For sensitization, 2% DPC in acetone was applied to a 2 cm by 2 cm area of upper inner arm skin. Throughout the study period of about 25 weeks, patients also received therapeutic DPC doses to the scalp every week. Patch tests used Finn chambers with 0.01% DPC on the upper back, scored after 6 days by International Contact Dermatitis Research Group standards. Most of the patients in the cohort were female, and the cohort covered alopecia areata with under or over 50% scalp involvement, alopecia totalis and alopecia universalis. Libraries were pooled for sequencing, and per-sample TCR yields varied mainly because of small differences in library volumes within the pool. Peripheral blood TCR repertoire changes were tracked in vivo in alopecia patients during primary and secondary sensitization to the hapten diphenylcyclopropenone (DPC). Blood samples were taken from patients before sensitization (week 0) and then at 2, 6 and about 24 weeks after DPC sensitization. For TCR sequencing, blood came from 25 to 35 alopecia patients at anywhere from one to four time points (pre-sensitization, 2, 6 and 24 weeks).

The investigation overall reported the following: Repeated subsampling changed both the strength of the expansion versus patch-test correlation and the threshold at which that correlation became significant. All patients had alopecia, a presumed autoimmune disease, so their immune response might differ from that of healthy individuals. Expanded TCRs formed significantly more large CDR3 similarity clusters than pre-sensitization or healthy control sets, consistent with antigen-driven responses. The number of PT1 expanded TCRs positively correlated with patch test score, significant at thresholds 8, 16 and 32 but not 4. DPC sensitization did not change how many TCRs were above 1 in 1000 frequency, and no evidence was found of alterations in global repertoire structure.

The time point label, read with the paper, signifies: patch test 2, 6 weeks after DPC sensitization. The treatment or condition label for this specimen denotes: therapeutic diphenylcyclopropenone sensitization with weekly scalp DPC. At every patch-test visit, the blood draw took place before the patch test was put on. To be eligible, patients had to be aged 18 to 70, diagnosed with alopecia and judged suitable for DPC therapy, while pregnant patients were excluded. Total RNA was isolated from unfractionated whole blood collected in Tempus Blood RNA tubes. Receptor libraries were prepared by RACE. TCRdb shows the sequencer as NextSeq 500. During library preparation, unique molecular identifiers were attached to individual cDNA molecules so that TCRs could be counted in a quantitative, reproducible way. Both TCR alpha and TCR beta chains were sequenced from each blood RNA sample. As for the original processing: Samples had a median of approximately 96,000 TCRs, with a range from roughly 20,000 to 700,000. V, J and CDR3 annotation of the TCR reads was performed with the Decombinator software suite. To make PS versus PT1 abundance plots, every sample was subsampled to the same number of TCRs (28,000). Expanded TCRs were defined as absent before sensitization and observed at least eight times at the 2-week time point. The public reads were reanalyzed by TCRdb: fastp trimming at Q25, MiXCR alignment, in-frame beta chains only. Entries are consolidated by CDR3 protein sequence, retaining the most common genes and DNA. These V and J calls rely on TCRdb rather than the paper's analysis. The sample records more than 110,000 distinct CDR3 sequences, over 9.5% of which are singletons. The ten biggest clones cover more than 1.1% of the sample.

Sequencing was performed on whole blood, taken in connection with sensitization to the hapten diphenylcyclopropenone (DPC). The sequence came from a woman aged 45-60 years with alopecia areata. Some clones in this sample may be carry-over from other donors' samples. The chain is assembled from TRBV12-3 or TRBV12-4 and TRBJ2-2, with a tentative D gene TRBD1 over 6 matching bases. The CDR3 protein is CASSLNQGSTGELFF. DNA sequence: TGTGCCAGCAGTTTAAATCAGGGGTCCACCGGGGAGCTGTTTTTT.